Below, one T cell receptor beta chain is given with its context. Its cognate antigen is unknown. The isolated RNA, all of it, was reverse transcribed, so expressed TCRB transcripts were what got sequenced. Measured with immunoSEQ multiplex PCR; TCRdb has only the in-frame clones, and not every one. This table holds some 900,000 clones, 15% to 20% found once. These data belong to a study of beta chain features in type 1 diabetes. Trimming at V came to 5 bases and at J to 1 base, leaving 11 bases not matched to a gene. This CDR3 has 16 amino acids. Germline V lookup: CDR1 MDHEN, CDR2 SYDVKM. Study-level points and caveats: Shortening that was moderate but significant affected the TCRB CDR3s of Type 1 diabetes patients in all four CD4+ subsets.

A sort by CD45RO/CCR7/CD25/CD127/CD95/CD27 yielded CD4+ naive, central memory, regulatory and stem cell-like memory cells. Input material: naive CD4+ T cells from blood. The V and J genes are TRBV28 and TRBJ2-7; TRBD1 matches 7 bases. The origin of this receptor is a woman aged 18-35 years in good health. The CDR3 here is CASSGGGDRASYEQYF. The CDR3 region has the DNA TGTGCCAGCAGTGGGGGTGGGGACAGAGCATCCTACGAGCAGTACTTC.